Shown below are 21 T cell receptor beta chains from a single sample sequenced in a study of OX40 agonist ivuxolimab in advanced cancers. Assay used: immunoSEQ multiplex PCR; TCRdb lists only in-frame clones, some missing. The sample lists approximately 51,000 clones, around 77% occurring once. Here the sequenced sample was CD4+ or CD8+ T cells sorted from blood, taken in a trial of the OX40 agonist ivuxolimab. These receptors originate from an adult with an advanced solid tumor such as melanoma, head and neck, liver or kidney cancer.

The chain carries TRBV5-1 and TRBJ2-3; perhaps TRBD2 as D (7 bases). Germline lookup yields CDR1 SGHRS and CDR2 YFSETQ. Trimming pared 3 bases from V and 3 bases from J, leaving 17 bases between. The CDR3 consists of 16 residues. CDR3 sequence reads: CASSSQGGGPTDTQYF. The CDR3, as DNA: TGCGCCAGCAGCTCTCAAGGGGGAGGGCCAACAGATACGCAGTATTTT.

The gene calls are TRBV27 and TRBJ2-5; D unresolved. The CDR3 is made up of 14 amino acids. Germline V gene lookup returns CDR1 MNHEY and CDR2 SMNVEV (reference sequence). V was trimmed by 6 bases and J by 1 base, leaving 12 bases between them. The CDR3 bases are TGTGCCAGCAGCCCACCGAATTCCCAAGAGACCCAGTACTTC. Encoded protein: CASSPPNSQETQYF.

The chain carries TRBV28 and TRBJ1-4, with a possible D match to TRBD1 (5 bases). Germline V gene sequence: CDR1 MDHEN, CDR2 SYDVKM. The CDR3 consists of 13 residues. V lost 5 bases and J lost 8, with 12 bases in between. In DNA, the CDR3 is TGTGCCAGCAGTCCTGGACAACGCGAAAAACTGTTTTTT. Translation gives CASSPGQREKLFF.

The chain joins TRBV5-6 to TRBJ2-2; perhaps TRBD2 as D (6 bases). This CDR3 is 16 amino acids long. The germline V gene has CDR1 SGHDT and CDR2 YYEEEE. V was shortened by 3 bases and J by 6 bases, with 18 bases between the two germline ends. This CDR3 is CASSYGPQRVAGELFF. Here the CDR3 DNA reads TGTGCCAGCAGCTACGGACCACAGCGGGTAGCCGGGGAGCTGTTTTTT.

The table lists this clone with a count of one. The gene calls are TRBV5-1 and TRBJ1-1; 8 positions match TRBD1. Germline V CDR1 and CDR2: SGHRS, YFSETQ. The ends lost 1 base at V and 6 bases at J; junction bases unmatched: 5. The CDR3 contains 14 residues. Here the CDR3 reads CASSLSGGKAEAFF. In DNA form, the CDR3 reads TGCGCCAGCAGCTTGTCAGGGGGCAAGGCTGAAGCTTTCTTT.

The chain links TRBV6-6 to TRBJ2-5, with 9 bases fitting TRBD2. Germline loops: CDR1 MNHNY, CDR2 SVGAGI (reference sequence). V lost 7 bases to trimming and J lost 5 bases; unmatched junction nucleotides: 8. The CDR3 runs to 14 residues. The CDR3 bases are TGTGCCAGCAACCACCCGGGACTAGCTGAGACCCAGTACTTC. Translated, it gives CASNHPGLAETQYF.

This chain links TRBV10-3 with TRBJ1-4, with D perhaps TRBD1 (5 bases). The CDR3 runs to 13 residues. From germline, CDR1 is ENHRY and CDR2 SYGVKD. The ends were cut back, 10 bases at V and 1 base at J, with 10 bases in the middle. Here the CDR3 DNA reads TGTGCCACCGGGGGGGGAACTAATGAAAAACTGTTTTTT. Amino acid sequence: CATGGGTNEKLFF.

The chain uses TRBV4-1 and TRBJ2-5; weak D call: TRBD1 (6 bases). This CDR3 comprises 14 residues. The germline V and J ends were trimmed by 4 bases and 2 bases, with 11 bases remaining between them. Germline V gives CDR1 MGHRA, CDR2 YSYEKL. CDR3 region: CASSLNDRQETQYF. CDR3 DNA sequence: TGCGCCAGCAGCCTAAATGACAGGCAAGAGACCCAGTACTTC.

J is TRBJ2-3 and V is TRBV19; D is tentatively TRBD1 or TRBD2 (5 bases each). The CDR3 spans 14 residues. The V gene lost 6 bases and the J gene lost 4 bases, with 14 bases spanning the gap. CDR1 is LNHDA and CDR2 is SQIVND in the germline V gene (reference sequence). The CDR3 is CASSRRDGADTQYF. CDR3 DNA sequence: TGTGCCAGTAGCCGCCGGGACGGGGCAGATACGCAGTATTTT.

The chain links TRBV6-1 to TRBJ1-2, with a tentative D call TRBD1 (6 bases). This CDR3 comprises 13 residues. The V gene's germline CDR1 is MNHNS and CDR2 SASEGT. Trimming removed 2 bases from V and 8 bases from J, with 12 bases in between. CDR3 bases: TGTGCCAGCAGTGAAATATGGGGGGGCGGCTACACCTTC. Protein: CASSEIWGGGYTF.

The CDR3 loop is CASSVGGQGHYGYTF. The CDR3 DNA is TGTGCCAGCAGCGTAGGCGGACAGGGTCACTATGGCTACACCTTC. The chain links TRBV9 to TRBJ1-2, with TRBD1 matching 8 bases. The CDR3 spans 15 residues. Germline V gene data show CDR1 as SGDLS and CDR2 as YYNGEE. J lost 3 bases, V lost 0 bases, and 4 bases had no gene match.

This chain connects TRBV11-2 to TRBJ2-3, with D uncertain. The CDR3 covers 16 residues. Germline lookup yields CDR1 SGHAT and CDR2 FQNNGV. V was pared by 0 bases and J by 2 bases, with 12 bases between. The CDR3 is CASSLDARLHTDTQYF. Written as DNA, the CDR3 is TGTGCCAGCAGCTTAGATGCGCGGTTACACACAGATACGCAGTATTTT.

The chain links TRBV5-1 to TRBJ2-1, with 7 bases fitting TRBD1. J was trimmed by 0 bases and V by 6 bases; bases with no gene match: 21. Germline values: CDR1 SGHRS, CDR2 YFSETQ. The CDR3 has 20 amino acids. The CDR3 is CASMSLTSQTGSSSYNEQFF. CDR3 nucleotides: TGCGCCAGCATGTCTCTAACATCCCAGACAGGGTCAAGCTCCTACAATGAGCAGTTCTTC.

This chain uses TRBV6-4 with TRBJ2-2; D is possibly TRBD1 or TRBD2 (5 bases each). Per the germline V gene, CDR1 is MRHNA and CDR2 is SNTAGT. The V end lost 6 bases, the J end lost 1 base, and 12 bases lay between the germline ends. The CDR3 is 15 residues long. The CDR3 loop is CASSHGTMNTGELFF. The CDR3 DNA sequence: TGTGCCAGCAGCCATGGGACGATGAACACCGGGGAGCTGTTTTTT.

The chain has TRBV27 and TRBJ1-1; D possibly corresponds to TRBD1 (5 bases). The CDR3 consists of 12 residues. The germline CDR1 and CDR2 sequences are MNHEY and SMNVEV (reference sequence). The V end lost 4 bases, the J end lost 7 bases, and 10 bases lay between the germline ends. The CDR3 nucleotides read TGTGCCAGCAGTTCGAGACAGCGTGAAGCTTTCTTT. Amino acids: CASSSRQREAFF.

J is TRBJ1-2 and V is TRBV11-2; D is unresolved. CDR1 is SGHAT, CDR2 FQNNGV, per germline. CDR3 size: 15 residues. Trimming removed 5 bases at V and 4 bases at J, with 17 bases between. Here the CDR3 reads CASSNASRKTYGYTF. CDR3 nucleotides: TGTGCCAGCAGCAATGCAAGCAGAAAGACCTATGGCTACACCTTC.

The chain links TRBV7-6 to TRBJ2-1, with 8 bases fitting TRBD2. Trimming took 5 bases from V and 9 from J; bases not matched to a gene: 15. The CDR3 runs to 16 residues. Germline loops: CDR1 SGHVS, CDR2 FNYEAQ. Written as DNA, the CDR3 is TGTGCCAGCAGCCCACCGGGACTAGTCGATCTCGGTGAGCAGTTCTTC. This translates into CASSPPGLVDLGEQFF.

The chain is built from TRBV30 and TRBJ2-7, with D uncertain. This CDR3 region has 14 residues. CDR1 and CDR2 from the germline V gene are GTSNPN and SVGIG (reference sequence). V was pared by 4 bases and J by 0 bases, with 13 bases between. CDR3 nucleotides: TGTGCCTGGACCCCCTCTGGGGACTCCTACGAGCAGTACTTC. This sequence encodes CAWTPSGDSYEQYF.

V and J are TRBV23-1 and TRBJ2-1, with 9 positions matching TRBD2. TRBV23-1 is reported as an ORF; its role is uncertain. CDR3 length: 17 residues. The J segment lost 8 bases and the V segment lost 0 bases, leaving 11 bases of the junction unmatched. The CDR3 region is CASSQSSAGGPEDEQFF. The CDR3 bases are TGCGCCAGCAGTCAATCCTCCGCGGGAGGGCCGGAGGATGAGCAGTTCTTC.

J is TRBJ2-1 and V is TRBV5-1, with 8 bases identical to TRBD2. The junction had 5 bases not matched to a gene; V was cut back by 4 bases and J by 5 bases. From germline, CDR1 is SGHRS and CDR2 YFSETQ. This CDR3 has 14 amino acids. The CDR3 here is CASSGSGNHNEQFF. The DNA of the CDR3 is TGCGCCAGCAGCGGTAGCGGGAACCACAATGAGCAGTTCTTC.

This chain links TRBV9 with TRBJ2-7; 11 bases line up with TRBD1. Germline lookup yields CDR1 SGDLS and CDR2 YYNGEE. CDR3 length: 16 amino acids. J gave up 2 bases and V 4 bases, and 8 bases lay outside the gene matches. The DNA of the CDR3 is TGTGCCAGCAGCCCTTCCGGGACAGGGGGGCCCTACGAGCAGTACTTC. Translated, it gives CASSPSGTGGPYEQYF.